Listed below are T cell receptor beta chains from one sample, sequenced in a study of T cell responses to AZD1222 COVID-19 vaccine. TCRdb's table, derived via immunoSEQ multiplex PCR, lists solely in-frame clones and lacks some. The repertoire has under 200,000 clones, about 92% of them found once; the top ten carry about 3.5%. The material sequenced was peripheral blood, taken 28 days after the second dose of the MenACWY control vaccine. These receptors were obtained from an adult who received the MenACWY meningococcal vaccine as a control. The CDR3 runs from the conserved cysteine through the conserved F or W. A D gene is named only where the DNA matches it firmly. The listing skips clone size in some rows; elsewhere it reads once, few, many or a size class.

-,TRBV20-1,TRBJ2-7,-,TGCAGTGCTCTTACGGGCTACGAGCAGTACTTC,CSALTGYEQYF
TRBD2,TRBV5-1,TRBJ2-1,-,TGCGCCAGCAGCTTGGCCCCAGCGGGAGTTAAATACAATGAGCAGTTCTTC,CASSLAPAGVKYNEQFF
-,TRBV29-1,TRBJ1-1,once,TGCAGCGTTCCTTGGCCGGGACGGGCGAACACTGAAGCTTTCTTT,CSVPWPGRANTEAFF
-,TRBV6-2/TRBV6-3,TRBJ2-1,-,TGTGCCAGCAGTTACGGTGGGAGACCCTACAATGAGCAGTTCTTC,CASSYGGRPYNEQFF
-,TRBV4-1,TRBJ1-3,-,TGCGCCAGCAGCCAAGCCGGTTTCTCTGGAAACACCATATATTTT,CASSQAGFSGNTIYF
TRBD2,TRBV4-2,TRBJ2-1,-,TGTGCCAGCAGCCAAGAAATCGGACTAGCGCAGAATGAGCAGTTCTTC,CASSQEIGLAQNEQFF
-,TRBV15,TRBJ2-2,-,TGTGCCACCAGAAGGTCGGACGCGAACACCGGGGAGCTGTTTTTT,CATRRSDANTGELFF
-,TRBV7-2,TRBJ2-3,-,TGTGCCAGCAGCTTAGAAGCGGGCCTTGCCACAGATACGCAGTATTTT,CASSLEAGLATDTQYF
-,TRBV28,TRBJ1-5,-,TGTGCCACAAGGAGTAGCAATCAGCCCCAGCATTTT,CATRSSNQPQHF
TRBD2,TRBV30,TRBJ2-7,-,TGTGCCTGGAGGGGGCCCGGGGGAGGGTCCTACGAGCAGTACTTC,CAWRGPGGGSYEQYF
-,TRBV5-1,TRBJ1-3,-,TGCGCCAGCAGCTTGACGGCTACTACGGCTGGAAACACCATATATTTT,CASSLTATTAGNTIYF
-,TRBV7-2,TRBJ1-4,few,TGTGCCAGCAGCCCCAAGACAGTCTCTAATGAAAAACTGTTTTTT,CASSPKTVSNEKLFF
TRBD1,TRBV28,TRBJ1-2,-,TGTGCCAGCAGTCGGGACAGGGCGTCCACCTTC,CASSRDRASTF
-,TRBV7-2,TRBJ1-2,few,TGTGCCAGCAGCTTGGGACGGGACTATGGCTACACCTTC,CASSLGRDYGYTF
-,TRBV5-6,TRBJ2-7,few,TGTGCCAGCAGCACCCGGCCGGAGCAGTACTTC,CASSTRPEQYF
TRBD2,TRBV9,TRBJ2-7,-,TGTGCCAGCAGCTTTCAAAGCGGGAGGCAGGACGAGCAGTACTTC,CASSFQSGRQDEQYF
-,TRBV29-1,TRBJ2-1,-,TGCAGCGTCGTCTGGCGGAGCTCCTACAATGAGCAGTTCTTC,CSVVWRSSYNEQFF
-,TRBV5-1,TRBJ1-1,-,TGCGCCAGCAGCTTAACAGGCGGGGCGAACACTGAAGCTTTCTTT,CASSLTGGANTEAFF
-,TRBV3-1/TRBV3-2,TRBJ2-7,-,TGTGCCAGCAGCCAAGATCGGCAGTCCTACGAGCAGTACTTC,CASSQDRQSYEQYF
-,TRBV14,TRBJ1-6,-,TGTGCCAGCAGCCAAGATTTGGACGGAAATTCACCCCTCCACTTT,CASSQDLDGNSPLHF
TRBD2,TRBV6-5,TRBJ2-7,-,TGTGCCAGCAGTACCGGGGGACTAGCGGGCGAGCAGTACTTC,CASSTGGLAGEQYF
-,TRBV5-1,TRBJ1-3,-,TGCGCCAGCAGCTTGGGTGGGGGCCCTGCAGGAAACACCATATATTTT,CASSLGGGPAGNTIYF
TRBD1,TRBV5-1,TRBJ2-7,-,TGCGCCAGCAGCTTGACGGACAGGGATGGGCAGTACTTC,CASSLTDRDGQYF
-,TRBV6-4,TRBJ2-6,-,TGTGCCAGCAGTGCTTTAATGGGGGGGGCCAACGTCCTGACTTTC,CASSALMGGANVLTF
-,TRBV9,TRBJ2-5,-,TGTGCCAGCAGCCCAAGGATGTACCAAGAGACCCAGTACTTC,CASSPRMYQETQYF
-,TRBV7-9,TRBJ2-7,once,TGTGCCAGCAGCCTCGAGCCCAACGAGCAGTACTTC,CASSLEPNEQYF
TRBD1,TRBV5-1,TRBJ2-5,-,TGCGCCAGCAGCCTGGGACAGGGGGCGCCCCGGGAGACCCAGTACTTC,CASSLGQGAPRETQYF
-,TRBV5-1,TRBJ1-2,once,TGCGCCAGCAGCAGGACGCTAATCTCTGGGACGGGGGATGGAGGCTACACCTTC,CASSRTLISGTGDGGYTF
-,TRBV25-1,TRBJ1-5,few,TGTGCCAGCAGTGACCGATGCAGGGATAGCAATCAGCCCCAGCATTTT,CASSDRCRDSNQPQHF
TRBD1,TRBV9,TRBJ2-7,-,TGTGCCAGCAGCGAGACAGGGTACAACGAGCAGTACTTC,CASSETGYNEQYF
-,TRBV4-1,TRBJ1-2,-,TGCGCCAGCAGCCAGAAGACAGGTACCAGCGGCTACACCTTC,CASSQKTGTSGYTF
-,TRBV7-9,TRBJ1-2,-,TGTGCCAGCAGCTTAGTTGGAGCTAACTATGGCTACACCTTC,CASSLVGANYGYTF
TRBD1,TRBV19,TRBJ1-1,-,TGTGCCACCTCAGGGGGCGCGTTGATATCGGGTGGGGCTTTCTTT,CATSGGALISGGAFF
-,TRBV21-1,TRBJ2-2,-,TGTGCCAGCCTAGAAGGGGGACAGGGTGGGACCGGGGAGCTGTTTTTT,CASLEGGQGGTGELFF
TRBD2,TRBV11-2,TRBJ2-7,once,TGTGCCAGCAGCAACTCCCTAGCGGGTCTATTCTACGAGCAGTACTTC,CASSNSLAGLFYEQYF
-,TRBV20-1,TRBJ1-1,-,TGCAGTGCTAGTTCGATGAACACTGAAGCTTTCTTT,CSASSMNTEAFF
TRBD1,TRBV7-2,TRBJ2-1,-,TGTGCCAGCAGCTTTTCGCTATTCGGGAGGACAGGGGATGAGCAGTTCTTC,CASSFSLFGRTGDEQFF
-,TRBV4-3,TRBJ1-2,once,TGCGCCAGCAGCTTCACAAGATCGGGGGGAGGCCGGGGAAGCTACACCTTC,CASSFTRSGGGRGSYTF
TRBD2,TRBV2,TRBJ2-1,-,TGTGCCAGCAGTATCACCGGGACTAGCGGGAGGGCAGGAGAGCAGTTCTTC,CASSITGTSGRAGEQFF
-,TRBV6-4,TRBJ1-1,-,TGTGCCAGCAGCTCGACTGGGAGGACTGAAGCTTTCTTT,CASSSTGRTEAFF
-,TRBV28,TRBJ2-5,-,TGTGCCAGCAGTTTAACGAGACGGGACATGGAGACCCAGTACTTC,CASSLTRRDMETQYF
-,TRBV11-2,TRBJ2-1,once,TGTGCCAGCAGCCTTGGCGCGTTCGGGTATGAGCAGTTCTTC,CASSLGAFGYEQFF
-,TRBV5-6,TRBJ1-2,-,TGTGCCAGCAGCTTCTCGCCTAGGGATAACTATGGCTACACCTTC,CASSFSPRDNYGYTF
-,TRBV15,TRBJ2-2,-,TGTGCCACCAGCATTGACAGGAAGGCCACCGGGGAGCTGTTTTTT,CATSIDRKATGELFF
-,TRBV10-3,TRBJ1-1,-,TGTGCCATCAGTGGTGTCTCTCTTCGAGACCCCACGAGAGAAGCTTTCTTT,CAISGVSLRDPTREAFF
-,TRBV30,TRBJ1-5,once,TGTGCCTGGGGGGAGCTTAGCAATCAGCCCCAGCATTTT,CAWGELSNQPQHF
-,TRBV19,TRBJ1-4,-,TGTGCCAGTAGCCTTGGTGAGAGGACGGGGATTAATGAAAAACTGTTTTTT,CASSLGERTGINEKLFF